This T cell receptor beta chain was captured in a study of blood T cell repertoires in COVID-19. Trimming shortened V by 2 bases and J by 7 bases, and 12 bases separated the two germline ends. Looked up from germline, CDR1 is WNHNN and CDR2 is SYGVQD (reference sequence). This CDR3 has 15 residues. The authors' processing: Counts of nucleated cells, estimated from reference gene primer amplification, were obtained. Repertoires were generated with immunoSEQ multiplex PCR, while TCRdb's copy carries only in-frame clones and drops some. V, J and clone size reflect that table, while D and trimming were determined from the DNA. The sample shows about 270,000 clones, roughly 86% of them seen only once.

The gene calls are TRBV10-1 and TRBJ1-6; no definite D call. The material sequenced was peripheral blood. The sequence was collected from a man aged 35 to 55 with active or convalescent COVID-19. The CDR3 bases are TGCGCCAGCAGTGAGGGGTCCGGGAGGAATTCACCCCTCCACTTT. This codes for CASSEGSGRNSPLHF.